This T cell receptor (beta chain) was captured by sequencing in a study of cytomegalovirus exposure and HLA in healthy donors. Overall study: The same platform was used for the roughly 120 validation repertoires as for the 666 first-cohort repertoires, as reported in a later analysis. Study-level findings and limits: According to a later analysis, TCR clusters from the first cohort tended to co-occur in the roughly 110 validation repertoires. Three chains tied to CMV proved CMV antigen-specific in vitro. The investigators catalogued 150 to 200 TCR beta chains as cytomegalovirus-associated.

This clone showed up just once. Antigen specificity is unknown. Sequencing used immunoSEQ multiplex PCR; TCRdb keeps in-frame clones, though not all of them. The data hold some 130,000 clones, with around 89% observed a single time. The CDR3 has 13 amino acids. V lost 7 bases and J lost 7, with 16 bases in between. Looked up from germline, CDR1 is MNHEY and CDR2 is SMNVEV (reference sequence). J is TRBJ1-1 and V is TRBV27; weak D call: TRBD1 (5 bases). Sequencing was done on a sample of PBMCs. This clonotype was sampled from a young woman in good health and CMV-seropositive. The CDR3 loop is CASTRQGYGEAFF. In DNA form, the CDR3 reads TGTGCCAGCACCAGGCAGGGCTATGGTGAAGCTTTCTTT.